A single T cell receptor beta chain is shown here with its context. The entry originates in a study of blood T cell repertoires in COVID-19. Across the study: Specimens from acute and convalescent COVID-19 originated in the United States, Italy and Spain. T cells, B-cell-depleted T cells, or PBMCs provided the cDNA or gDNA that served as material.

As processed by the authors: The authors estimated nucleated cell counts from reference gene primer amplification. Repertoires were generated with immunoSEQ multiplex PCR, while TCRdb's copy carries only in-frame clones and drops some. Clone size and V and J calls were adopted from that table, with D and trimming inferred from the DNA. This sample has approximately 140,000 clones, with approximately 84% found just once. Recruitment covered over 20 US areas and drew participants whose ages spanned 18 to 89 years. This TCR was sampled from a woman aged 50 to 60 with acute COVID-19. Specimen: PBMCs or T cells enriched from blood (not recorded which).

The CDR3 nucleotides read TGCAGCGTCGCAGGTCGTAGCGGGAGGGAATCCTACGAGCAGTACTTC. Its translation is CSVAGRSGRESYEQYF. V usage is TRBV29-1 and J usage is TRBJ2-7, with 11 bases that match TRBD2. J gave up 1 base and V 6 bases, and 11 bases lay outside the gene matches. The CDR3 is 16 amino acids. Germline assignment: CDR1 SQVTM and CDR2 ANQGSEA.